Sequencing of this T cell receptor beta chain was carried out in a study of T cell repertoires in cytomegalovirus infection. As for the study in general: Shared public TCR beta signatures pointed to both CMV infection and a matching HLA type.

CDR3 size: 13 residues. V was trimmed by 1 base and J by 7 bases, leaving 10 bases between them. In germline, CDR1 is SGHTA, CDR2 FQGNSA. Regarding the study as a whole: HLA-C-restricted TCR beta clonotypes specific for CMV led the ex vivo response.

This clonotype was counted only a few times. Antigen specificity is unknown. MiXCR, run by TCRdb on the reads, gives a single entry per CDR3 protein. The sample contains 65,000 to 95,000 distinct CDR3 sequences, approximately 3.7% of which appear only once. The chain couples TRBV7-2 to TRBJ1-1; D uncertain. The TCR sequence derives from a human donor in good health (CMV status not recorded). Some clones in this sample may be carry-over from other donors' samples. The source material was PBMCs. The CDR3 DNA follows: TGTGCCAGCAGCTTAGTTTCGAAGGGTGAAGCTTTCTTT. Its translation is CASSLVSKGEAFF.